This TCR beta chain derives from a study of cytomegalovirus exposure and HLA in healthy donors (dated by TCRdb to the late 2010s). The study in broad terms: An earlier analysis of around 600 of the donors reported about 290 Gb of sequence data and about 100 million unique TCR beta sequences from about 179 million T cells. An early release that covered about 600 HLA-typed donors contained 300 to 350 gigabases of sequencing data and around 85 million unique TCR sequences. Of the roughly 410 genotyped donors, 70% to 90% were placed in the genetic ancestry cluster associated with self-reported Caucasian donors. The study aimed to test whether signatures of past pathogen exposure could be identified by cataloging public T cell receptors. The study profiled the T cell repertoires of under 700 subjects by immunosequencing and related them to cytomegalovirus serostatus. Along with the roughly 610-subject first cohort, a separate validation cohort of around 120 different subjects was used. To predict cytomegalovirus infection status, the study brought together high-throughput TCR immunosequencing, statistical association of individual TCRs with disease status, and machine learning. To study patterns of TCR occurrence, a later analysis re-analyzed previously published TCR beta repertoires from just over 650 donors and added high-resolution HLA genotyping. In the later analysis, no new phenotypic data were used to find candidate immune exposures; instead, reliance was placed on TCR beta sequences and their occurrence across donors. An earlier analysis of approximately 640 of the donors applied high-throughput TCR beta sequencing to assess whether each TCR beta V gene segment acted as functional or pseudogenic. Donor age, sex, ethnicity and CMV serostatus were collected together with the repertoire data. A later genetic analysis used genome-wide SNP genotypes for about three fifths of the 666 donors, treating that subset as a discovery cohort. Every repertoire in the discovery cohort had been generated on one and the same sequencing platform. Class I and class II HLA loci were covered by the typing at four-digit resolution. The number of donors typed differed by locus, with about 629-640 for A, B, C, DRB1 and DQB1, approximately 500 for DQA1, over 600 for DPA1, and approximately 470 for DPB1. Several DR-DQ haplotypes were treated as single units for association and clustering because of strong linkage in the cohort. Across about 370 genotyped donors of the cohort, an average of about 240,000 unique TCR beta nucleotide sequences per donor were sequenced, and approximately 17% of those sequences were non-productive.

The cohort consisted of approximately 670 healthy bone marrow donors. At the time of sampling, all cohort members were nominally healthy, though unrecorded immune exposures were likely present. The donor tested CMV seropositive and was one of the 289 seropositive cohort members. A peripheral blood sample was provided by each donor, and peripheral blood mononuclear cells were used for TCR beta sequencing. Genomic DNA was extracted from the blood cell samples with the Qiagen DNeasy Blood Extraction Kit. The library relied on the immunoSEQ multiplex PCR assay. For the multiplex PCR, a mixture combining 60 forward primers for TCR Vbeta segments and 13 reverse primers for TCR Jbeta segments was used. A multiplex PCR assay on genomic DNA amplified the CDR3 region of rearranged TCR beta genes. Amplified TCR beta libraries were sequenced as 87-base-pair reads on the Illumina HiSeq System. On the authors' methods: In a later analysis, tens of millions of unique TCR beta chains were counted across the 500 to 850 repertoires, and roughly 9.9 million of these chains were shared by at least two donors. To remove PCR and sequencing errors, raw reads were error-corrected and collapsed into unique sequences using a nearest-neighbor algorithm that merged closely related sequences. CDR3 sequences were aligned to IMGT reference sequences to assign V, D and J gene segments. For a sequence to be retained, a match of at least six nucleotides was required to both a V gene segment and a J gene segment. A rearrangement was called productive if the CDR3 had no stop codons and remained in frame with V and J, and every other rearrangement was called non-productive. Following IMGT convention, CDR3 was defined as the stretch from the second conserved V-encoded cysteine up to the conserved J-encoded phenylalanine. The earlier analysis of some 550 of the donors excluded any sequence lacking an unambiguous match to a single V gene segment. An earlier analysis of under 750 of the donors called V segments functional above 56.7% productive rearrangements and segregating when the between-donor standard deviation exceeded 5%. A statistical classification framework was built for diagnosing cytomegalovirus status from the catalog of TCR beta chain sequences. In a later analysis, TCR nucleotide sequences were compared against IMGT/GENE-DB human TR gene sequences so that V and J genes could be assigned. A later analysis assigned CDR3 sequences and most-parsimonious VDJ recombination scenarios with the TCRdist pipeline. In a later analysis, each TCR beta chain was defined by its CDR3 amino acid sequence together with its V-gene family, and reads without a unique V-gene family were excluded. As a way to deal with suspected cross-contamination and a sequencing artifact, a later analysis dropped 450 to 600 nucleotide sequences that were highly shared and had low generation probability. A later analysis calculated a clonal expansion index for each public chain from normalized within-repertoire ranks of inferred template counts. A later analysis computed generation probabilities with a VDJ recombination model fitted to out-of-frame rearrangements, and checked the results against IGoR. A later analysis scored TCR-TCR, TCR-HLA and TCR-CMV co-occurrence with hypergeometric tests, applying a repertoire-size bias correction to TCR pairs. To estimate false discovery rates, a later analysis permuted the HLA or CMV assignments 20 times. In a later analysis, co-occurring TCRs were grouped using DBSCAN, and TCRdist sequence similarity was added for clustering within HLA-allele-positive subsets. Co-occurrence clustering excluded repertoires with fewer than 30,000 or more than 120,000 public chains, plus five with anomalous nucleotide sharing. Not all clones reach the TCRdb copy of this immuneACCESS table, which keeps in-frame sequences only. Checked studies attribute under half of the gap to unresolved V genes and leave the rest unexplained. Clonal size and the V and J genes are those of that table, whereas D and trimming came from the DNA. The sample profile shows over 100,000 clones; roughly a tenth of them were found once. More than 5% of the sample comes from the top ten.

General study outcomes and caveats: In a later analysis, HLA-associated TCR beta chains showed more clonal expansion and lower generation probabilities than non-associated chains that were equally common. The authors suggested that the approach could potentially be extended to other disease states and immunological phenotypes. A group of highly shared sequence variants was considered likely to be a technical artifact of the sequencing pipeline. Most TCR sequences were observed very rarely across donors, whereas some public TCRs were present in many individuals. Strong co-occurrence of HLA alleles, especially DR and DQ, made assigning TCR associations to individual alleles difficult. According to a later analysis, TCR association rates differed among HLA loci, with DRB1 alleles showing the most associated TCRs and HLA-C alleles showing the fewest. In a later analysis, several top co-occurrence clusters were reported to appear linked to parvovirus B19, influenza, CMV and Epstein-Barr virus. V-gene and J-gene trimming of TCR beta chains was associated with a missense DCLRE1C variant in a later genetic analysis, and the association was replicated in an independent cohort. For the cohort, immune exposure information was limited to CMV serostatus. Compared with the 666-donor mean, donors in an Asian-associated ancestry cluster had fewer N-insertions in productive TCRs, according to a later genetic analysis. This cohort had only TCR beta chains sequenced, and the lack of alpha or paired-chain data limited which features could be detected. The classifier was reported to diagnose cytomegalovirus status with high specificity and sensitivity in both the original cohort and the validation cohort. Roughly uniform sequencing depth across donors was assumed in presence/absence analyses, although this assumption may not hold. In an earlier analysis of 587 of the donors, most TCR beta V segments appeared in productive rearrangements about 87% or about 30% of the time, broadly matching IMGT annotations. A further reported finding was that TCR beta sequences accurately predicted the HLA-A and HLA-B alleles for most subjects in the first cohort. A later analysis associated 16,951 TCR beta sequences with specific HLA alleles at a false discovery rate of 0.05. A total of about 180 TCR beta chains were listed by the study as associated with cytomegalovirus. According to a later analysis, most CMV-associated TCR beta chains appeared to be HLA-restricted, and the HLA associations seemed to be driven largely by CMV exposure. Three of the identified cytomegalovirus-associated TCR beta chains were confirmed in vitro to be specific for cytomegalovirus antigens. Because some donors lacked HLA typing at each locus, the association tests relied only on the typed subset. Linkage disequilibrium might explain the correlated functional status among segregating V segments, but an unknown experimental factor could not be excluded. The 87-base-pair reads could not distinguish some IMGT-functional V segments, including TRBV6-2 and TRBV6-3, so those segments were excluded. The earlier analysis of 587 of the donors excluded some 15 rarely observed V segments, including chromosome 9 orphons, because counts were too low.

Trimming accounts for 4 bases at V and 0 bases at J, while the number of junction bases matched to no gene is 12. Counted from cysteine to phenylalanine, this CDR3 has 18 amino acids. The CDR3 DNA has 54 bases and is translated from base 1. From a lookup of the germline V gene, CDR1 and CDR2 are MGHDK and SYGVNS. This clone was observed a few times. Its antigen target is currently unknown. The record has no base qualities; no much larger clone is one base away. The sequence was obtained from a man aged 40-55 years in good health and CMV-seropositive. Recombination connected TRBV25-1 to TRBJ2-4; the central 7 bases match TRBD1. The sample was PBMCs. Read as DNA, the sequence is TGTGCCAGCAGTGCTTCAAGGGGGCAAGGGATAGCCAAAAACATTCAGTACTTC. Translated, this is CASSASRGQGIAKNIQYF.